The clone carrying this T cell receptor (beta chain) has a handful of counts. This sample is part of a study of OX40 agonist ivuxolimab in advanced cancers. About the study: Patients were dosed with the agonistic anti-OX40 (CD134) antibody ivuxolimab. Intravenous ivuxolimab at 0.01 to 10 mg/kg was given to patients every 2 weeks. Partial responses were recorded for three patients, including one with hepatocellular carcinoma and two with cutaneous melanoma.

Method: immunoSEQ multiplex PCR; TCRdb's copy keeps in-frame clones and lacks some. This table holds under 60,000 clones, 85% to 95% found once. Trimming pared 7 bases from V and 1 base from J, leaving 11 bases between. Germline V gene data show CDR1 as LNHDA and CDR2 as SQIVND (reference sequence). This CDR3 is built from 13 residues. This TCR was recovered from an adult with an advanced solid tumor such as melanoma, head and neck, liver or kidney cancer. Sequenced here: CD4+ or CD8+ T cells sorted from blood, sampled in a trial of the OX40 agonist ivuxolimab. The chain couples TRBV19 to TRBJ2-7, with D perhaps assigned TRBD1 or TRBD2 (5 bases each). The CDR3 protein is CASKRDESYEQYF. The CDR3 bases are TGTGCCAGTAAACGGGACGAATCCTACGAGCAGTACTTC. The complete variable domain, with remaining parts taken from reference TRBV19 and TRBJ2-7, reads DGGITQSPKYLFRKEGQNVTLSCEQNLNHDAMYWYRQDPGQGLRLIYYSQIVNDFQKGDIAEGYSVSREKKESFPLTVTSAQKNPTAFYLCASKRDESYEQYFGPGTRLTVT.